This TCR beta chain appears in the sequencing data of a study of technical replicates of blood from several donors. The CDR3 is made up of 15 amino acids. V shed 7 bases and J 2 bases; nucleotides not matched to a gene: 8. Per germline, CDR1 MDHEN and CDR2 SYDVKM. Here immunoSEQ multiplex PCR was the method, and the copy in TCRdb shows in-frame clones only, minus some. The data show over 60,000 clones, with around 93% seen just once and over 0.2% held by the top ten. This clonotype originated in a human donor in good health. V and J are TRBV28 and TRBJ1-5, with TRBD1 matching 7 bases. The sequencing sample was made of T cells isolated from PBMCs. CDR3 protein: CASTNDRVGNQPQHF. The CDR3 coding sequence is TGTGCCAGCACCAACGACAGGGTTGGCAATCAGCCCCAGCATTTT.